This T cell receptor beta chain was documented in a study of shared clonotypes between healthy human individuals. Trimming took 5 bases from V and 9 from J; bases not matched to a gene: 7. Germline-derived CDR1 and CDR2 are LNHDA and SQIVND (reference sequence). CDR3 size: 15 residues. Some clones are missing from TCRdb's copy, which holds only in-frame ones; the method was immunoSEQ multiplex PCR. The data contain around 2,000,000 clones, just over 90% of them seen just once; the ten biggest clones take up 1.5% to 2%. This clone came up once. Naive CD8 populations comprised CD45RO-negative cells positively selected for CCR7, excluding terminally differentiated effector memory CD45RA+ cells.

This receptor was obtained from a man aged 18 to 29 in good health. Some clones in this sample may be carry-over from other donors' samples. Material for sequencing was naive CD8+ T cells from PBMCs. This chain uses TRBV19 with TRBJ2-1; TRBD2 matches 13 bases. The CDR3 coding sequence is TGTGCCAGTAGTCCCAGACTAGCGGGAGGAGGTGAGCAGTTCTTC. As protein: CASSPRLAGGGEQFF.